This TCR beta chain was observed in a study of T cell responses to AZD1222 COVID-19 vaccine. The wider study: Some second doses came at about 4 weeks and others at about 12 weeks; these were pooled.

Notes on the study in general: Donors were largely white British and mainly female; clonal diversity was possibly underestimated. The number of AZD1222 recipients seropositive at baseline was only 6 or 7. Across the whole spike, CD4 TCRs peaked at regions 160-218 and 743-854.

Trimming cost V 6 bases and J 1 base, with 16 bases left between them. The CDR3 runs 16 residues. CDR1 and CDR2 from the germline V gene are MDHEN and SYDVKM. The data were produced by immunoSEQ multiplex PCR, yet TCRdb's version contains in-frame clones alone and is incomplete. The sample contains 150,000 to 200,000 clones, 80% to 95% of which appear only once. On this clone: Its specificity is not known.

Sequenced material: peripheral blood, taken on day 0 of AZD1222 vaccination. The chain has TRBV28 and TRBJ1-5, with D tentatively TRBD1 (6 bases). The TCR sequence derives from an adult in good health. CDR3 residues: CASRSLQGLSNQPQHF. In nucleotides, the CDR3 is TGTGCCAGCAGGAGCTTACAGGGTTTGAGCAATCAGCCCCAGCATTTT.